This TCR beta chain was captured in a study of T-cell memory formation after mild COVID-19. TCRdb fed the 5' RACE reads into MiXCR, producing one record per CDR3 protein. The table has 35,000 to 50,000 distinct CDR3 sequences, 6% to 6.5% seen once; the top ten hold roughly 0.85%. V was pared by 1 base and J by 8 bases, with 15 bases between. In germline, CDR1 is SGHDN, CDR2 FVKESK. The CDR3 sequence is 15 residues long. Ten or more counts support this clonotype. The sequenced sample consisted of PBMCs or a T cell subset sorted from them (not recorded which). This clonotype originated in an adult who had mild COVID-19 (a few samples of this study predate the infection). Cell type and time point are not known. The chain carries TRBV14 and TRBJ2-1; perhaps TRBD2 as D (5 bases). The CDR3 region is CASSQAGFGRDEQFF. The DNA for the CDR3 is TGTGCCAGCAGCCAAGCGGGATTCGGTCGGGATGAGCAGTTCTTC.